The 10 T cell receptor beta chains below come from one sample, sequenced in a study of T cells in tuberculosis. Profiled with immunoSEQ multiplex PCR; TCRdb holds only in-frame clones, not every one. Among around 29,000 clones, approximately 93% were seen once, and the ten largest hold over 4%. Source material: PBMCs. The receptors come from a donor aged 10 to 29 with latent tuberculosis or without tuberculosis infection.

The chain joins TRBV2 to TRBJ1-5; D is unresolved. V was shortened by 2 bases and J by 10 bases, with 9 bases between the two germline ends. This CDR3 comprises 12 residues. From germline, CDR1 is SNHLY and CDR2 FYNNEI. The CDR3 DNA reads as TGTGCCAGCAGTGAACGGTCATTCCCCCAGCATTTT. Residues: CASSERSFPQHF.

The chain carries TRBV18 and TRBJ1-1; the D is unclear. V was pared by 0 bases and J by 3 bases, with 5 bases between. Germline CDR1 KGHSH, CDR2 LQKENI. This CDR3 comprises 13 residues. The CDR3 sequence is CASSPPGDTEAFF. CDR3 nucleotides: TGTGCCAGCTCACCACCGGGAGACACTGAAGCTTTCTTT.

V is TRBV7-2 and J is TRBJ2-2; possibly TRBD1 for D (5 bases). Germline assignment: CDR1 SGHTA and CDR2 FQGNSA. The CDR3 covers 12 residues. Trimming removed 6 bases at V and 8 bases at J, with 10 bases between. CDR3 protein: CASSAAGGELFF. The CDR3 DNA is TGTGCCAGCAGTGCCGCAGGGGGGGAGCTGTTTTTT. Supplemented by reference TRBV7-2 and TRBJ2-2, the full variable domain reads GAGVSQSPSNKVTEKGKDVELRCDPISGHTALYWYRQSLGQGLEFLIYFQGNSAPDKSGLPSDRFSAERTGGSVSTLTIQRTQQEDSAVYLCASSAAGGELFFGEGSRLTVL.

The rearrangement uses TRBV20-1 and TRBJ2-7; D not resolved. Germline CDR1 and CDR2: DFQATT and SNEGSKA (reference sequence). The V gene lost 7 bases and the J gene lost 3 bases, with 10 bases spanning the gap. CDR3 length: 11 residues. CDR3 sequence: CSVRQDYEQYF. DNA of the CDR3: TGCAGTGTAAGGCAGGACTACGAGCAGTACTTC.

This clone was seen a single time. The CDR3 region is CSVGWSQGETQYF. The CDR3 coding sequence is TGCAGCGTTGGGTGGTCTCAGGGGGAGACCCAGTACTTC. The V and J genes are TRBV29-1 and TRBJ2-5, with a possible D match to TRBD1 (6 bases). V shed 4 bases and J shed 5 bases, with 14 bases lying between them. Germline CDR1 and CDR2: SQVTM and ANQGSEA. The CDR3 contains 13 residues.

The rearrangement uses TRBV19 and TRBJ1-2, with a weak D call TRBD1 (6 bases). V was shortened by 4 bases and J by 2 bases, with 8 bases between the two germline ends. The CDR3 extends over 13 amino acids. CDR1 and CDR2 from the germline V gene are LNHDA and SQIVND (reference sequence). In DNA form, the CDR3 reads TGTGCCAGTAGTAGGCAGGGGAACTATGGCTACACCTTC. Encoded protein: CASSRQGNYGYTF.

The rearrangement joins TRBV6-5 to TRBJ1-3; 7 nucleotides match TRBD1. The CDR3 sequence is 14 residues long. Unmatched junction bases numbered 2, after V lost 4 bases and J lost 2 bases. CDR1 and CDR2 (germline): MNHEY, SVGAGI. CDR3 bases: TGTGCCAGCAGTTCTACAGGGGCTGGAAACACCATATATTTT. Translation gives CASSSTGAGNTIYF.

The chain recombines TRBV5-5 with TRBJ1-2, with 7 bases fitting TRBD1. The CDR3 is made up of 15 amino acids. The germline V gene encodes CDR1 SGHKS and CDR2 YYEKEE (reference sequence). V shed 0 bases and J 7 bases; nucleotides not matched to a gene: 9. In DNA, the CDR3 is TGTGCCAGCAGCTTGGCCTTGACAGGGATGGTTGGCTACACCTTC. Encoded protein: CASSLALTGMVGYTF.

This chain connects TRBV6-1 to TRBJ1-1; no definite D call. Per germline, CDR1 MNHNS and CDR2 SASEGT. With 8 bases removed from V and 6 bases from J, the gap between germline ends came to 13 bases. The CDR3 contains 12 residues. The CDR3 DNA follows: TGTGCCAGCTTGAAAGGAGCCTCTGAAGCTTTCTTT. Its translation: CASLKGASEAFF.

The chain links TRBV6-6 to TRBJ1-2; weak D call: TRBD1 (6 bases). Germline values: CDR1 MNHNY, CDR2 SVGAGI (reference sequence). The CDR3 is made up of 14 amino acids. The V end was cut by 7 bases, the J end by 2 bases, with 14 bases between. The CDR3 sequence is CASNPQGTNYGYTF. CDR3 bases: TGTGCCAGCAACCCCCAGGGGACCAACTATGGCTACACCTTC.